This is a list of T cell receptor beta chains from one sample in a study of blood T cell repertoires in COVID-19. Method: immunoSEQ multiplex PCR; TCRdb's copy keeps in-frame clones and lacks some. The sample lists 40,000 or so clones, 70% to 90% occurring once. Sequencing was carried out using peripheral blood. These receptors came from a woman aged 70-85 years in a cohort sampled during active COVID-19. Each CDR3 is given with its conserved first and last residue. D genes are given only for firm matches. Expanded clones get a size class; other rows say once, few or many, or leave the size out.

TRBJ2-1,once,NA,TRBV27,CASSSTGYNEQFF,TGTGCCAGCAGTTCAACAGGGTACAATGAGCAGTTCTTC
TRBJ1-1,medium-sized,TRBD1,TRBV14,CASSRTYGTVNTEAFF,TGTGCCAGCAGCCGGACCTACGGGACAGTGAACACTGAAGCTTTCTTT
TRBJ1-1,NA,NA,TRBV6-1,CASSEPGYAFF,TGTGCCAGCAGTGAACCGGGTTACGCTTTCTTT
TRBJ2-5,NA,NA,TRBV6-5,CASSYSPTNQETQYF,TGTGCCAGCAGTTACTCGCCTACTAACCAAGAGACCCAGTACTTC
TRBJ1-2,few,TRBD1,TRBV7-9,CASSPDRGTHGYTF,TGTGCCAGCAGCCCCGACAGGGGTACTCATGGCTACACCTTC
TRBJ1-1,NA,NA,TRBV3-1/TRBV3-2,CASSPQGNTEAFF,TGTGCCAGCAGCCCACAGGGGAACACTGAAGCTTTCTTT
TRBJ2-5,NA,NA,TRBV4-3,CASSQDWSPLYQETQYF,TGCGCCAGCAGCCAAGATTGGAGCCCCCTTTACCAAGAGACCCAGTACTTC
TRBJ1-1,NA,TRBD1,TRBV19,CASSRQGASYVNTEAFF,TGTGCCAGTAGTAGACAGGGGGCCTCCTACGTGAACACTGAAGCTTTCTTT
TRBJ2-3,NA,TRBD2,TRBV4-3,CASSQDGAGGTDTQYF,TGCGCCAGCAGCCAAGACGGAGCGGGGGGCACAGATACGCAGTATTTT
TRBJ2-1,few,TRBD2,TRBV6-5,CASRPGLAGWDEQFF,TGTGCCAGCAGACCGGGACTAGCGGGATGGGATGAGCAGTTCTTC
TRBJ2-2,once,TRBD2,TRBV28,CASSFSLAGRTGELFF,TGTGCCAGCAGTTTTAGCCTAGCGGGGCGCACCGGGGAGCTGTTTTTT
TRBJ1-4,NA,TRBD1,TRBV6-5,CASSYVQGVEKLFF,TGTGCCAGCAGTTACGTACAGGGGGTTGAAAAACTGTTTTTT
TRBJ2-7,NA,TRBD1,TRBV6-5,CASSQGQGWYF,TGTGCCAGCAGCCAGGGACAGGGGTGGTACTTC
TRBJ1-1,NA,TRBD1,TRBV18,CASSPGTGKLNTEAFF,TGTGCCAGCTCACCTGGGACAGGGAAATTGAACACTGAAGCTTTCTTT
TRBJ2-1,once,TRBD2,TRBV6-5,CASSYLAGSGRGEQFF,TGTGCCAGCAGTTACTTAGCGGGAAGTGGTCGGGGTGAGCAGTTCTTC
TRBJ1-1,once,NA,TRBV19,CASSIIGRQGKRGAFF,TGTGCCAGTAGTATTATTGGAAGGCAGGGTAAGCGTGGGGCTTTCTTT